Described below is a single T cell receptor (beta chain) sequence and its context. Its target is unknown. This CDR3 is built from 14 residues. Germline loops: CDR1 SGHNT, CDR2 YENEEA. Trimming left V 3 bases short and J 5 bases short, with 13 bases between. Assay: immunoSEQ multiplex PCR; the TCRdb copy retains only in-frame clones and omits some. Here the sample spans 49,000 or so clones, approximately 90% being singletons. These data come from a study of OX40 agonist ivuxolimab in advanced cancers. Study-level background: Dose-escalation patients were diagnosed with hepatocellular carcinoma, melanoma, renal cell cancer or head and neck cancer. Partial responses were seen in three patients, one with hepatocellular carcinoma and two with cutaneous melanoma.

General study results and limits: On average, CD8+ T cells had more expanded clones than CD4+.

This specimen consisted of CD4+ or CD8+ T cells sorted from blood, obtained in a trial of the OX40 agonist ivuxolimab. The TCR was taken from an adult with an advanced solid tumor such as melanoma, head and neck, liver or kidney cancer. This rearrangement joins TRBV11-3 to TRBJ1-1; D unclear. CDR3 loop: CASSLGLEGTEAFF. The DNA for the CDR3 is TGTGCCAGCAGCTTGGGTCTAGAAGGGACTGAAGCTTTCTTT.